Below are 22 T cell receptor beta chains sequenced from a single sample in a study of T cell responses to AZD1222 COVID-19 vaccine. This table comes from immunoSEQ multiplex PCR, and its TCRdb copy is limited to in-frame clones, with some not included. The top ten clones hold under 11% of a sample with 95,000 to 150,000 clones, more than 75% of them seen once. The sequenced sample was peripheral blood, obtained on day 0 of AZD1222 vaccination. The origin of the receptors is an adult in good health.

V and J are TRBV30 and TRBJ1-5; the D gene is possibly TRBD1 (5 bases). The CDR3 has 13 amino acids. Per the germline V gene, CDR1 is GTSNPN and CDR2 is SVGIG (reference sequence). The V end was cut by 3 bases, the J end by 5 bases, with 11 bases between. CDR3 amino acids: CAWSPGRDQPQHF. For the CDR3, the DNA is TGTGCCTGGAGCCCGGGGCGGGATCAGCCCCAGCATTTT.

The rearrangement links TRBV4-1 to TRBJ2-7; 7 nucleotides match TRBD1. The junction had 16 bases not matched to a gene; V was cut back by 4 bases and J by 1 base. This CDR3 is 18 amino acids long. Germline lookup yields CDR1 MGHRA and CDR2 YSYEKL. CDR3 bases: TGCGCCAGCAGCCTCTTTCGACAGGGCCGGGCTACATCCTACGAGCAGTACTTC. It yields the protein CASSLFRQGRATSYEQYF.

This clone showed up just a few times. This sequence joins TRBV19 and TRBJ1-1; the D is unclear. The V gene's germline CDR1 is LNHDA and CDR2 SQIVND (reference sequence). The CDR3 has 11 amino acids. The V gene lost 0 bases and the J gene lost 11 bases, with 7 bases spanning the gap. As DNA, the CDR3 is TGTGCCAGTAGTATAGATCTATCCGCTTTCTTT. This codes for CASSIDLSAFF. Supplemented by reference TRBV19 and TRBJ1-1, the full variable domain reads DGGITQSPKYLFRKEGQNVTLSCEQNLNHDAMYWYRQDPGQGLRLIYYSQIVNDFQKGDIAEGYSVSREKKESFPLTVTSAQKNPTAFYLCASSIDLSAFFGQGTRLTVV.

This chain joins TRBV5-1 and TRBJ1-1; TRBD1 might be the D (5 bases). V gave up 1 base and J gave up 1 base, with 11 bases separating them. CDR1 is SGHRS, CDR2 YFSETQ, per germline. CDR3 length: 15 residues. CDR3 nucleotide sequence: TGCGCCAGCAGCTTGTTGGGCGGGACGAACACTGAAGCTTTCTTT. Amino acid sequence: CASSLLGGTNTEAFF.

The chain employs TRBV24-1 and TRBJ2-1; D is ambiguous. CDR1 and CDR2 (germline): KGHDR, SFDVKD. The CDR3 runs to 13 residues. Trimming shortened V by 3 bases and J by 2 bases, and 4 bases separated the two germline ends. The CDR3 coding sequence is TGTGCCACCAGTGATAACACCTACAATGAGCAGTTCTTC. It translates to CATSDNTYNEQFF.

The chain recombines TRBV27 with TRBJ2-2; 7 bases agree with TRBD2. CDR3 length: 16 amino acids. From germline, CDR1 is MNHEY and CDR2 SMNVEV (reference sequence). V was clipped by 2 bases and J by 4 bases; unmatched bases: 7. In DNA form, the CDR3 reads TGTGCCAGCAGTTTACAGGGACTATGGAGCACCGGGGAGCTGTTTTTT. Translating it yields CASSLQGLWSTGELFF.

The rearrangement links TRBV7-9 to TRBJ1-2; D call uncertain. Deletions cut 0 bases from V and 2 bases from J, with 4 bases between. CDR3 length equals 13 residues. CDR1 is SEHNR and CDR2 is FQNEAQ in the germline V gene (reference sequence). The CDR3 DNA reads TGTGCCAGCAGCTTAGCAGGGAACTATGGCTACACCTTC. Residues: CASSLAGNYGYTF. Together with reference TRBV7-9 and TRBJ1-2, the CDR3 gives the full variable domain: DTGVSQNPRHKITKRGQNVTFRCDPISEHNRLYWYRQTLGQGPEFLTYFQNEAQLEKSRLLSDRFSAERPKGSFSTLEIQRTEQGDSAMYLCASSLAGNYGYTFGSGTRLTVV.

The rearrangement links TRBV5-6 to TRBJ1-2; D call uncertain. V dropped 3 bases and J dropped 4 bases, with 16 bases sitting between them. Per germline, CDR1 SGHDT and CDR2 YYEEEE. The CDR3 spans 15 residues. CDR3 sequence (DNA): TGTGCCAGCAGCTCGGCCTCGGGCACGGGCTATGGCTACACCTTC. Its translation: CASSSASGTGYGYTF.

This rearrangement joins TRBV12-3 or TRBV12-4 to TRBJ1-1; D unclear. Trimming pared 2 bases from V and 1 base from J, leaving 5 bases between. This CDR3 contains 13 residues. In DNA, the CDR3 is TGTGCCAGCAGTTTAATGGGGAACACTGAAGCTTTCTTT. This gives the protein CASSLMGNTEAFF.

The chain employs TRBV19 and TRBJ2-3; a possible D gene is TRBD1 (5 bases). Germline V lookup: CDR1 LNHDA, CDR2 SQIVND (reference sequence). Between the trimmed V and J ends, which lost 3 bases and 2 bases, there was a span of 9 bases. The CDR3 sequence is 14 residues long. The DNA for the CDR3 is TGTGCCAGTAGTATGGGGCAGAACACAGATACGCAGTATTTT. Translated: CASSMGQNTDTQYF.

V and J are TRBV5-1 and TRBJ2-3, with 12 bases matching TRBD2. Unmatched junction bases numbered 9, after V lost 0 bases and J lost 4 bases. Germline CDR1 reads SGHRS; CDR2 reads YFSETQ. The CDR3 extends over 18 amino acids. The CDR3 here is CASSLELAGGPSADTQYF. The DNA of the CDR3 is TGCGCCAGCAGCTTGGAGCTAGCGGGGGGGCCGTCGGCAGATACGCAGTATTTT.

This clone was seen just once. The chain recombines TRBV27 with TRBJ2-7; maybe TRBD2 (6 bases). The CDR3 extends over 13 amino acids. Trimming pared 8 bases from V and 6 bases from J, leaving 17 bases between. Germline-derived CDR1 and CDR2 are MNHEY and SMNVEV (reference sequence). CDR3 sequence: CASAGRWGSEQYF. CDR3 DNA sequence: TGTGCCAGCGCCGGGAGATGGGGGTCCGAGCAGTACTTC.

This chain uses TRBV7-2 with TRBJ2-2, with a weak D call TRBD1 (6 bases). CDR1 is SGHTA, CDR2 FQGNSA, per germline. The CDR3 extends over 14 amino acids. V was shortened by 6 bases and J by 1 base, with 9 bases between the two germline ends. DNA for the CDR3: TGTGCCAGCAGGCTAGGGGGGAACACCGGGGAGCTGTTTTTT. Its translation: CASRLGGNTGELFF.

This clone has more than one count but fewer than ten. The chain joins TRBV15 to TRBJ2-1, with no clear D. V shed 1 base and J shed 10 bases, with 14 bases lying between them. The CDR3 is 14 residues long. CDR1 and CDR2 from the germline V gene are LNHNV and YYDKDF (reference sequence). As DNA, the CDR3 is TGTGCCACCAGCAGAGGGGTACCAGCGAGGGAGCAGTTCTTC. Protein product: CATSRGVPAREQFF.

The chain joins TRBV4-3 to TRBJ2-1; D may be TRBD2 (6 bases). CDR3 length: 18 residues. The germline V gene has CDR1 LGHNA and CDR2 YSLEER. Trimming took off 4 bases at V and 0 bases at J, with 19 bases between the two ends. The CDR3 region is CASSLRLLAASSYNEQFF. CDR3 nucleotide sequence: TGCGCCAGCAGCCTCCGACTTTTAGCGGCAAGCTCCTACAATGAGCAGTTCTTC.

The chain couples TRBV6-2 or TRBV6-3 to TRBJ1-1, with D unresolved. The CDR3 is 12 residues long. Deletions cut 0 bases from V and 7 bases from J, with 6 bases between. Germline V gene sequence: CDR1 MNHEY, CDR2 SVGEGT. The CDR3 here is CASSYSRVEAFF. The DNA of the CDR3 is TGTGCCAGCAGTTACTCTAGGGTTGAAGCTTTCTTT.

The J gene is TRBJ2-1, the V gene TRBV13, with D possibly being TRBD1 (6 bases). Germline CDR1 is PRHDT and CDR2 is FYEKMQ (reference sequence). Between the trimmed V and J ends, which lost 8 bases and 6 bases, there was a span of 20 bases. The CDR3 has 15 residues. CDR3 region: CASHKGVGRVNEQFF. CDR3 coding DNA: TGTGCCAGCCACAAGGGGGTAGGACGGGTCAATGAGCAGTTCTTC.

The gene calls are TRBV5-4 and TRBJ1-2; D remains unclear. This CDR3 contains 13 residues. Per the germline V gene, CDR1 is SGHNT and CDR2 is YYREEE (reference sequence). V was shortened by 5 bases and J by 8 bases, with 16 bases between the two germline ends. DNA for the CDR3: TGTGCCAGCAGTTCCGACGGGGAGTGGGGCTACACCTTC. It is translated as CASSSDGEWGYTF.

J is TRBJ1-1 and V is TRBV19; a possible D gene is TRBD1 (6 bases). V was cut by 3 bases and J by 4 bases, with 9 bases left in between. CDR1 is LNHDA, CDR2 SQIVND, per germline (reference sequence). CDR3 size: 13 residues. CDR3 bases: TGTGCCAGTAGTATCCCGGGGGCCACTGAAGCTTTCTTT. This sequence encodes CASSIPGATEAFF.

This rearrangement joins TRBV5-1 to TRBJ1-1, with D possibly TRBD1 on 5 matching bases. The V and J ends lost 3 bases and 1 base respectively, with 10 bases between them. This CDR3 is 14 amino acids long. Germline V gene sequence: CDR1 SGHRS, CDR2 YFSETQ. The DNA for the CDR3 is TGCGCCAGCAGCTCGGACATCAGGAACACTGAAGCTTTCTTT. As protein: CASSSDIRNTEAFF.

The CDR3, as DNA: TGTGCCAGCAGTTTCCGCAGTGGTAGTCTCGAGACCCAGTACTTC. Translating gives CASSFRSGSLETQYF. The J gene is TRBJ2-5, the V gene TRBV28; D gene ambiguous. Trimming cost V 3 bases and J 5 bases, with 16 bases left between them. Germline V gene lookup returns CDR1 MDHEN and CDR2 SYDVKM. The CDR3 covers 15 residues.

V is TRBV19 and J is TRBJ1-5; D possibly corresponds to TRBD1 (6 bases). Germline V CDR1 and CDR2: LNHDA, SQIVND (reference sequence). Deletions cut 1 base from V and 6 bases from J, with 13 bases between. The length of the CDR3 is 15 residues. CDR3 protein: CASSIGGGGVQPQHF. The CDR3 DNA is TGTGCCAGTAGTATAGGCGGCGGGGGCGTTCAGCCCCAGCATTTT.